This T cell receptor beta chain was profiled in a study of shared clonotypes between healthy human individuals. Study context: The plates for each donor numbered three CD4 naive, three CD4 memory, two CD8 naive and one CD8 memory.

Germline V gene sequence: CDR1 MNHEY, CDR2 SMNVEV (reference sequence). The CDR3 runs 15 residues. After removal of 2 bases from V and 5 bases from J, the junction contained 8 bases not matched to a gene. CD45RO-negative, CCR7-selected cells formed the naive CD8 fraction, which excluded terminally differentiated effector memory CD45RA+ cells. As originally analysed: From ImmunoSEQ came sequences covering only the junction and carrying no quality scores, so filtering differed. Clones were sequenced by immunoSEQ multiplex PCR, and TCRdb holds only the in-frame ones, with some missing. The DNA was the basis for D and trimming; V, J and clone size are from that table. The sample lists approximately 720,000 clones; 92% were seen once.

Input material: naive CD8+ T cells sorted from blood. This TCR came from a man aged 30 to 45 in good health. This chain connects TRBV27 to TRBJ2-7; TRBD1 matches 8 bases. CDR3 sequence: CASSLGGRGLDEQYF. DNA for the CDR3: TGTGCCAGCAGTTTAGGTGGCAGGGGGCTGGACGAGCAGTACTTC.